The clone carrying this TCR beta chain was counted only a few times. Germline lookup yields CDR1 LNHDA and CDR2 SQIVND (reference sequence). The CDR3 contains 14 residues. J was trimmed by 5 bases and V by 5 bases; bases with no gene match: 4. These data belong to a study of blood T cell repertoires in COVID-19. About the study: The United States, Italy and Spain supplied acute and convalescent COVID-19 samples.

Participants were aged roughly 18 to 90 years, lived in some 23 US areas, and enrolled virtually. The protocol was immunoSEQ multiplex PCR, while the TCRdb copy is restricted to in-frame clones and leaves out a portion. Found here are over 130,000 clones, about 75% of them singletons; the top ten hold 2.5% to 3%. The rearrangement links TRBV19 to TRBJ2-2; 8 bases map to TRBD1. The TCR comes from a woman aged 50 to 60 who had recovered from COVID-19. Sequencing was done on a sample of PBMCs or T cells enriched from blood (not recorded which). In DNA, the CDR3 is TGTGCCAGTAGTCTTGGACAGGGAACCGGGGAGCTGTTTTTT. Encoded protein: CASSLGQGTGELFF.